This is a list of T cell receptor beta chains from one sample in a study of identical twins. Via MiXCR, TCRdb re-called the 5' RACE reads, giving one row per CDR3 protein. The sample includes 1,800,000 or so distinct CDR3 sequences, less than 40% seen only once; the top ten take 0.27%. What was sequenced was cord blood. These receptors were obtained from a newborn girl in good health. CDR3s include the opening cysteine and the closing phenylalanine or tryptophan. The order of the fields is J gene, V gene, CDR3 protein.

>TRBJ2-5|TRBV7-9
CASSALGTPTYNEQYF
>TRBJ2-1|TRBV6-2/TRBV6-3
CASSYTRLAGVGHNEQFF
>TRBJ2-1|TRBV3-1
CASSQLGLVSDNEQFF
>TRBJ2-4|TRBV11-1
CASSEELGAKNIQYF
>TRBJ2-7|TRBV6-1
CALGRYEQYF
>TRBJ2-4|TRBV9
CASSVGLSGHKNIQYF
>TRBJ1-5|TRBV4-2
CASSQDPGTGRQPQHF
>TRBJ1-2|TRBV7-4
CASSFVRTGDVANYGYTF
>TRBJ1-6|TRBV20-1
CSALGQAASYNSPLHF
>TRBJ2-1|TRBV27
CASQIGTSLYNEQFF
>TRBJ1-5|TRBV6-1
CASSADRASNQPQHF
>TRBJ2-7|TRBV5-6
CASSFGGEGSEQYF
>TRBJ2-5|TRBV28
CASSFRGKYERYF
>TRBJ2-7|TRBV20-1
CSASTSGMPYEQYF
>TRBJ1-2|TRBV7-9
CASSLVKVAYGYTF
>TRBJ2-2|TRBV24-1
CATSDFGSGKVYGELFF
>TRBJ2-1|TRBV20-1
CSACNLAESYNGQFF
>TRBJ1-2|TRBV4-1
CASSQDPGQGDGYTF
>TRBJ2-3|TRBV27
CAIRRLAGDEDTQYF
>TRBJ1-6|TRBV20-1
CSASRGGNSPLHF
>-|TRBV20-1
CSARAHRGRRETQYF
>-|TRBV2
CASTGRNYEQYF
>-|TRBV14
CASRGQGAAYEQYF
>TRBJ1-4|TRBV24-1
CATSDPSLAGVEKLFF
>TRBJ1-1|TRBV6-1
CASSDGGFTEAFF
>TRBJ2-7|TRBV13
CASSNGQGIYEQYF
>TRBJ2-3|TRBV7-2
CASSLEDRGPDTQYF
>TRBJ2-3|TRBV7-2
CASSLEILAGGRCTDTQYF
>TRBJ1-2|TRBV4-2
CASSQDPQKGYTF
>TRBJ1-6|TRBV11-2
CASGQRRYNSPLHF
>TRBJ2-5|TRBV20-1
CSATGLAGNNEQYF
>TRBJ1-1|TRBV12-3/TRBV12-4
CASSWDRGPNTEAFF
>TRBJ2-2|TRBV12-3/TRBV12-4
CASSDHRENTGELFF
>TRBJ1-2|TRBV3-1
CASSQVGGRYNGYTF
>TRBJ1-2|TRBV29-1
CSVGHIQTYGYTF
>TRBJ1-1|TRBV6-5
CASRPTGTLNTEAFF
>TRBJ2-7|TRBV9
CASSVDPGGYEQYF
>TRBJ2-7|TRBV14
CASSALTSGNHEQYF
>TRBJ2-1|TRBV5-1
CASSPLVLNEQFF
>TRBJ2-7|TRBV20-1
CSGWGGVIYEQYF
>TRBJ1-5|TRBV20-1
CSAGREEPQHF
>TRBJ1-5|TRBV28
CASSLLQGTYNQPQHF
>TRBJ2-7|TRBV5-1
CASRDPGLAGSSYEQYF
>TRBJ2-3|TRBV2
CASSVERSLHTDTQYF
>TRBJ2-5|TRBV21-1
CAPARGQKETQYF
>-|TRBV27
CASSQLAGGSYNEQYF
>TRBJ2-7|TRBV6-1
CASSETIGSSYEQYF
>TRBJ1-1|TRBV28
CASSGRQGWAEAFF
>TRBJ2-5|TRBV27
CASSPRFGTSGETQYF
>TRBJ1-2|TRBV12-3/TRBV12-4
CASSLARVGDGYTF